These 31 T cell receptor beta chains originate from one sample sequenced in a study of radiotherapy plus CTLA-4 blockade in lung cancer. The repertoire was sequenced with immunoSEQ multiplex PCR; TCRdb's copy has only in-frame clones and lacks some. The top ten hold roughly 3% of the sample, which has over 35,000 clones, more than 70% seen once. The starting material was peripheral blood, obtained from a patient treated with radiotherapy plus ipilimumab. The receptor source for this set is a human donor with non-small cell lung cancer whose response to radiotherapy plus ipilimumab could not be evaluated.

This clone was detected only a few times. This chain links TRBV29-1 with TRBJ2-3; the match to TRBD1 covers 11 bases. CDR1 and CDR2 from the germline V gene are SQVTM and ANQGSEA. V was clipped by 7 bases and J by 6 bases; unmatched bases: 6. The CDR3 consists of 13 residues. In nucleotides, the CDR3 is TGCAGCGCCGGGACAGGGGGTCCTGATACGCAGTATTTT. Translated: CSAGTGGPDTQYF.

This clone was counted a single time. This chain uses TRBV30 with TRBJ1-1, with D tentatively TRBD1 (5 bases). Germline CDR1 GTSNPN, CDR2 SVGIG (reference sequence). CDR3 length: 12 amino acids. V was cut by 2 bases and J by 4 bases, with 8 bases left in between. CDR3 in DNA: TGTGCCTGGAGTATAACAGGCACTGAAGCTTTCTTT. Its protein is CAWSITGTEAFF. Based on the CDR3 plus reference TRBV30 and TRBJ1-1, the full variable domain is SQTIHQWPATLVQPVGSPLSLECTVEGTSNPNLYWYRQAAGRGLQLLFYSVGIGQISSEVPQNLSASRPQDRQFILSSKKLLLSDSGFYLCAWSITGTEAFFGQGTRLTVV.

The J gene is TRBJ2-1, the V gene TRBV7-2, with 7 bases fitting TRBD2. This CDR3 contains 17 residues. Germline V gives CDR1 SGHTA, CDR2 FQGNSA. The trim removed 5 bases at V and 2 bases at J, leaving 12 bases unmatched. CDR3 bases: TGTGCCAGCAGCCCGCCCGAAGGCGGGAGCCCCTACAATGAGCAGTTCTTC. Protein sequence: CASSPPEGGSPYNEQFF.

This chain uses TRBV7-9 with TRBJ2-2; no definite D call. CDR1 and CDR2 from the germline V gene are SEHNR and FQNEAQ (reference sequence). V shed 2 bases and J shed 0 bases, with 4 bases lying between them. This CDR3 contains 14 residues. This chain's CDR3 is CASSLLANTGELFF. CDR3 sequence (DNA): TGTGCCAGCAGCTTATTAGCGAACACCGGGGAGCTGTTTTTT.

This chain joins TRBV12-5 and TRBJ1-1; tentatively, D is TRBD1 (5 bases). This CDR3 is built from 15 residues. CDR1 LGHNT and CDR2 FRNRAP come from the germline V gene. Trimming left V 0 bases short and J 1 base short, with 9 bases between. The CDR3 is CASGLVVGANTEAFF. The CDR3 DNA is TGTGCTAGTGGTTTGGTGGTTGGGGCGAACACTGAAGCTTTCTTT.

The chain links TRBV5-4 to TRBJ2-3; 10 nucleotides align to TRBD2. Trimming cost V 3 bases and J 1 base; bases outside gene matches: 11. This CDR3 is 18 amino acids long. From germline, CDR1 is SGHNT and CDR2 YYREEE (reference sequence). CDR3 protein: CASSSKTASGGGTDTQYF. In DNA form, the CDR3 reads TGTGCCAGCAGCTCCAAAACCGCTAGCGGGGGTGGCACAGATACGCAGTATTTT.

The genes are TRBV28 and TRBJ2-1; 9 nucleotides align to TRBD2. V shed 3 bases and J 4 bases; nucleotides not matched to a gene: 4. Per germline, CDR1 MDHEN and CDR2 SYDVKM. The CDR3 is 15 residues long. CDR3 region: CASSLSLAGYNEQFF. Here the CDR3 DNA reads TGTGCCAGCAGTTTGAGTCTAGCGGGATACAATGAGCAGTTCTTC.

This chain joins TRBV4-2 and TRBJ1-2; TRBD1 agrees at 7 bases. The CDR3 runs to 16 residues. Losses at the gene ends were 3 bases for V and 0 bases for J; bases not matched to a gene: 7. From germline, CDR1 is LGHNA and CDR2 YNFKEQ. CDR3 nucleotide sequence: TGTGCCAGCAGCCATGGAGGGACAGCCGCTAACTATGGCTACACCTTC. Protein sequence: CASSHGGTAANYGYTF.

The rearrangement joins TRBV18 to TRBJ2-7; 9 positions match TRBD1. CDR3 length: 16 amino acids. V gave up 0 bases and J gave up 2 bases; unmatched junction bases: 5. CDR1 KGHSH and CDR2 LQKENI come from the germline V gene. The CDR3 sequence: CASSPPGTGTAYEQYF. In DNA, the CDR3 is TGTGCCAGCTCACCACCCGGGACAGGGACAGCCTACGAGCAGTACTTC. The whole variable domain, filled in from reference TRBV18 and TRBJ2-7, reads NAGVMQNPRHLVRRRGQEARLRCSPMKGHSHVYWYRQLPEEGLKFMVYLQKENIIDESGMPKERFSAEFPKEGPSILRIQQVVRGDSAAYFCASSPPGTGTAYEQYFGPGTRLTVT.

The genes are TRBV5-5 and TRBJ2-2, with D maybe TRBD1 (5 bases). CDR3 length: 16 residues. In germline, CDR1 is SGHKS, CDR2 YYEKEE (reference sequence). V lost 4 bases, J lost 7 bases, and 20 bases lay in between. As DNA, the CDR3 is TGTGCCAGCAGCCCTCCGGGCAGGGAAGTCCTCGGGGAGCTGTTTTTT. Encoded protein: CASSPPGREVLGELFF. Full variable domain (outside the CDR3, taken from reference TRBV5-5 and TRBJ2-2): DAGVTQSPTHLIKTRGQQVTLRCSPISGHKSVSWYQQVLGQGPQFIFQYYEKEERGRGNFPDRFSARQFPNYSSELNVNALLLGDSALYLCASSPPGREVLGELFFGEGSRLTVL.

This clone has only a few counts. V and J are TRBV19 and TRBJ2-3; D is possibly TRBD2 (5 bases). CDR3 length equals 16 residues. Trimming left V 2 bases short and J 1 base short, with 13 bases between. The germline V gene encodes CDR1 LNHDA and CDR2 SQIVND (reference sequence). As DNA, the CDR3 is TGTGCCAGTAGTATAAGTGGGAGTAAGGGCACAGATACGCAGTATTTT. The encoded protein is CASSISGSKGTDTQYF.

This clone has just a few counts. The chain links TRBV7-3 to TRBJ2-1, with unresolved D. Germline loops: CDR1 SGHTA, CDR2 FQGTGA. Trimming left V 4 bases short and J 8 bases short, with 12 bases between. This CDR3 is built from 13 residues. The CDR3 nucleotides read TGTGCCAGCAGCTCCTTAGTTACGGATGAGCAGTTCTTC. Its translation is CASSSLVTDEQFF.

The rearrangement uses TRBV6-5 and TRBJ1-2; D might be TRBD1 (6 bases). Germline assignment: CDR1 MNHEY and CDR2 SVGAGI. There are 14 residues in the CDR3. V lost 10 bases, J lost 4 bases, and 19 bases lay in between. The CDR3 DNA reads as TGTGCCACTACATCCGGGACATCCATCTATGGCTACACCTTC. It yields the protein CATTSGTSIYGYTF.

The CDR3 protein is CASSAGLWGTGELFF. Written as DNA, the CDR3 is TGTGCCAGCAGCGCGGGACTCTGGGGCACCGGGGAGCTGTTTTTT. The chain recombines TRBV9 with TRBJ2-2, with D perhaps TRBD2 (6 bases). The V end was cut by 3 bases, the J end by 4 bases, with 13 bases between. Per germline, CDR1 SGDLS and CDR2 YYNGEE. This CDR3 has 15 amino acids. The full variable domain, rest sourced from reference TRBV9 and TRBJ2-2, is DSGVTQTPKHLITATGQRVTLRCSPRSGDLSVYWYQQSLDQGLQFLIQYYNGEERAKGNILERFSAQQFPDLHSELNLSSLELGDSALYFCASSAGLWGTGELFFGEGSRLTVL.

The chain has TRBV7-9 and TRBJ1-6; TRBD1 aligns across 11 bases. Germline-derived CDR1 and CDR2 are SEHNR and FQNEAQ (reference sequence). The V and J ends lost 2 bases and 9 bases, in that order; junction bases with no gene match: 6. The CDR3 runs to 16 residues. The CDR3, as DNA: TGTGCCAGCAGCTTAAATCAAGGGACAGGGGGTTCACCCCTCCACTTT. Its translation is CASSLNQGTGGSPLHF.

The gene calls are TRBV29-1 and TRBJ2-2; D unclear. Germline V gives CDR1 SQVTM, CDR2 ANQGSEA. The CDR3 runs to 12 residues. V was pared by 4 bases and J by 2 bases, with 5 bases between. The CDR3 is CSVGPNTGELFF. CDR3 DNA: TGCAGCGTTGGGCCTAACACCGGGGAGCTGTTTTTT.

Here the CDR3 DNA reads TGTGCCTGGAGTGTCTCCAGAGTAGGGGACAGAACCTCACCCCTCCACTTT. It translates to CAWSVSRVGDRTSPLHF. The V call is TRBV30, the J call TRBJ1-6; TRBD1 aligns across 7 bases. V was pared by 0 bases and J by 10 bases, with 15 bases of the junction left unmatched. In germline, CDR1 is GTSNPN, CDR2 SVGIG (reference sequence). This CDR3 is built from 17 residues.

The chain combines TRBV4-1 with TRBJ2-7, with 7 positions matching TRBD2. The CDR3 is made up of 15 amino acids. V dropped 2 bases and J dropped 1; count of bases not matched to a gene: 5. Germline V gene lookup returns CDR1 MGHRA and CDR2 YSYEKL. CDR3: CASSQLAVASYEQYF. CDR3 nucleotide sequence: TGCGCCAGCAGCCAACTAGCGGTCGCGTCCTACGAGCAGTACTTC.

In this sample, this clone turned up once. This rearrangement joins TRBV10-3 to TRBJ2-1, with D perhaps TRBD1 (6 bases). Per the germline V gene, CDR1 is ENHRY and CDR2 is SYGVKD. The V and J ends lost 0 bases and 12 bases respectively, with 18 bases between them. This CDR3 contains 15 residues. The CDR3, as DNA: TGTGCCATCAGTGAGTCTGGACAGTCATCGGTTGGGCAGTTCTTC. Translation gives CAISESGQSSVGQFF.

The V gene is TRBV7-9, the J gene TRBJ1-2, with D hard to call. The CDR3 sequence is 16 residues long. The germline gives CDR1 SEHNR, CDR2 FQNEAQ (reference sequence). Trimming took 4 bases from V and 1 from J, leaving 16 bases between them. CDR3 bases: TGTGCCAGCAGCTATTCGGTAGGACGGGGTAACTATGGCTACACCTTC. It translates to CASSYSVGRGNYGYTF.

This chain links TRBV4-2 with TRBJ2-1; 8 bases are shared with TRBD2. The germline V gene has CDR1 LGHNA and CDR2 YNFKEQ. There are 16 residues in the CDR3. J was trimmed by 5 bases and V by 0 bases; bases with no gene match: 6. CDR3 loop: CASSQDDSGGHNEQFF. As DNA, the CDR3 is TGTGCCAGCAGCCAAGACGACAGCGGGGGTCACAATGAGCAGTTCTTC.

The chain is built from TRBV18 and TRBJ2-1; perhaps TRBD2 as D (6 bases). V was trimmed by 6 bases and J by 0 bases, leaving 15 bases between them. Germline assignment: CDR1 KGHSH and CDR2 LQKENI. CDR3 length: 16 residues. The CDR3 sequence is CASSPLAASSYNEQFF. Written as DNA, the CDR3 is TGTGCCAGCTCCCCATTAGCGGCAAGCTCCTACAATGAGCAGTTCTTC.

The chain joins TRBV4-3 to TRBJ2-3, with 7 bases fitting TRBD1. Looked up from germline, CDR1 is LGHNA and CDR2 is YSLEER. With 4 bases clipped from V and 0 bases from J, the junction kept 7 bases outside the gene matches. The CDR3 loop spans 16 amino acids. The CDR3, as DNA: TGCGCCAGCAGCCGAAATCCGGGACAGAGCACAGATACGCAGTATTTT. Its protein is CASSRNPGQSTDTQYF.

Comments on this clone: Other DNA sequences in the same sample also yield this CDR3. This chain uses TRBV29-1 with TRBJ2-7; maybe TRBD1 (6 bases). Germline V lookup: CDR1 SQVTM, CDR2 ANQGSEA. The length of the CDR3 is 12 residues. V lost 4 bases to trimming and J lost 2 bases, with 9 bases between them. This CDR3 reads CSVAQGPYEQYF. The CDR3 region has the DNA TGCAGCGTTGCACAGGGACCCTACGAGCAGTACTTC.

This sequence joins TRBV18 and TRBJ2-3, with 7 positions matching TRBD2. The CDR3 is made up of 17 amino acids. Unmatched junction bases numbered 6, after V lost 0 bases and J lost 0 bases. Germline CDR1 KGHSH, CDR2 LQKENI. The CDR3 is CASSPPGAGLSTDTQYF. CDR3 nucleotide sequence: TGTGCCAGCTCACCACCGGGAGCGGGGCTTAGCACAGATACGCAGTATTTT.

The chain joins TRBV6-1 to TRBJ1-6; no reliable D call. With 3 bases removed from V and 5 bases from J, the gap between germline ends came to 11 bases. Germline V gene lookup returns CDR1 MNHNS and CDR2 SASEGT. The CDR3 length is 15 residues. The CDR3 loop is CASSEALSNNSPLHF. For the CDR3, the DNA is TGTGCCAGCAGTGAGGCCCTTTCGAATAATTCACCCCTCCACTTT.

V is TRBV9 and J is TRBJ2-7; TRBD2 is a possible D gene (5 bases). V dropped 4 bases and J dropped 2 bases, with 13 bases sitting between them. In germline, CDR1 is SGDLS, CDR2 YYNGEE. The CDR3 length is 14 residues. The DNA for the CDR3 is TGTGCCAGCAGCCCCGTGGAGGATACCTACGAGCAGTACTTC. Protein: CASSPVEDTYEQYF.

The chain uses TRBV5-1 and TRBJ1-4, with a tentative D call TRBD1 (6 bases). The V gene's germline CDR1 is SGHRS and CDR2 YFSETQ. V gave up 4 bases and J gave up 0 bases, with 22 bases separating them. There are 19 residues in the CDR3. The CDR3 DNA sequence: TGCGCCAGCAGCCACCTGACAGGATTCAATTACCCAACTAATGAAAAACTGTTTTTT. This encodes CASSHLTGFNYPTNEKLFF. Filled out from reference TRBV5-1 and TRBJ1-4, the complete variable domain reads KAGVTQTPRYLIKTRGQQVTLSCSPISGHRSVSWYQQTPGQGLQFLFEYFSETQRNKGNFPGRFSGRQFSNSRSEMNVSTLELGDSALYLCASSHLTGFNYPTNEKLFFGSGTQLSVL.

This clone was seen just once. The rearrangement joins TRBV5-5 to TRBJ2-5; maybe TRBD2 (5 bases). Germline V CDR1 and CDR2: SGHKS, YYEKEE (reference sequence). V lost 3 bases and J lost 1, with 13 bases in between. The CDR3 consists of 15 residues. The DNA of the CDR3 is TGTGCCAGCAGCTCGGTAGGTGGAGGCCAAGAGACCCAGTACTTC. Protein: CASSSVGGGQETQYF.

The rearrangement uses TRBV6-5 and TRBJ2-3; perhaps TRBD1 as D (5 bases). The CDR3 covers 12 residues. V lost 11 bases, J lost 3 bases, and 12 bases lay in between. In germline, CDR1 is MNHEY, CDR2 SVGAGI. The CDR3 bases are TGTGCCGCGAGGACACCGACAGATACGCAGTATTTT. Translating it yields CAARTPTDTQYF.

The chain employs TRBV15 and TRBJ2-1, with D perhaps matching TRBD2 (6 bases). The germline V gene encodes CDR1 LNHNV and CDR2 YYDKDF (reference sequence). The CDR3 spans 15 residues. Between the trimmed V and J ends, which lost 3 bases and 4 bases, there was a span of 13 bases. DNA for the CDR3: TGTGCCACCAGCAGGACGTGGGGGGAGTACAATGAGCAGTTCTTC. Its translation: CATSRTWGEYNEQFF.